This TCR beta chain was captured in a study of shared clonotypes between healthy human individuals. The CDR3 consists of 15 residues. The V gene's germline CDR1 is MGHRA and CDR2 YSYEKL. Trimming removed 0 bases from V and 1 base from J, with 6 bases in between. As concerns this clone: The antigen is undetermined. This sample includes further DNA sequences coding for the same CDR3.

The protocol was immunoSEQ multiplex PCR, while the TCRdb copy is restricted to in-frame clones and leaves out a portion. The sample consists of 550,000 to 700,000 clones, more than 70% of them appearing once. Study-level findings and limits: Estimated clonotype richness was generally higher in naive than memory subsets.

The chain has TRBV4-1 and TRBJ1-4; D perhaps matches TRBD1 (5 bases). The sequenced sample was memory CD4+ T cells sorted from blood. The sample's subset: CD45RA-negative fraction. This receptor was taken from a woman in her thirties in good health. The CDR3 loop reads CASSQDQGTNEKLFF. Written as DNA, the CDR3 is TGCGCCAGCAGCCAAGATCAGGGAACTAATGAAAAACTGTTTTTT.